This T cell receptor beta chain stems from a study of CD8+ T cells in alopecia areata. Following extraction, RNA underwent reverse transcription to cDNA, which served as the sequencing template. Sequenced by immunoSEQ multiplex PCR; TCRdb stores in-frame clones only, minus some. The data show approximately 130,000 clones, roughly 55% seen once. As to treatment: oral pan-JAK inhibitor, 5-10 mg twice daily. The germline gives CDR1 GTSNPN, CDR2 SVGIG (reference sequence). Trimming shortened V by 2 bases and J by 5 bases, and 15 bases separated the two germline ends. This CDR3 has 14 residues. The chain carries TRBV30 and TRBJ2-5, with D perhaps TRBD1 (7 bases). This clonotype originated in a human donor with alopecia areata. Specimen: CD4+ T cells sorted from blood, collected at week 4, from a patient treated with tofacitinib. CDR3 nucleotide sequence: TGTGCCTGGAGTCGCAGGGGGGTCCCGGAGACCCAGTACTTC. The encoded protein is CAWSRRGVPETQYF. The full variable domain, its missing parts supplied by reference TRBV30 and TRBJ2-5, is SQTIHQWPATLVQPVGSPLSLECTVEGTSNPNLYWYRQAAGRGLQLLFYSVGIGQISSEVPQNLSASRPQDRQFILSSKKLLLSDSGFYLCAWSRRGVPETQYFGPGTRLLVL.